These 6 T cell receptor beta chains were sequenced from one sample in a study of T cell responses to AZD1222 COVID-19 vaccine. Data came from immunoSEQ multiplex PCR; TCRdb stores just in-frame clones and leaves some out. The top ten hold about 25% of the sample, which has 92,000 or so clones, approximately 87% seen once. Sequenced here: peripheral blood, sampled on day 0 of AZD1222 vaccination. These TCRs come from an adult in good health.

The CDR3 bases are TGTGCCAGCAGGCGGACAGGGGCTCCCTACGAGCAGTACTTC. Encoded protein: CASRRTGAPYEQYF. This chain joins TRBV28 and TRBJ2-7, with 9 bases identical to TRBD1. This CDR3 comprises 14 residues. Germline V CDR1 and CDR2: MDHEN, SYDVKM. V was clipped by 6 bases and J by 2 bases; unmatched bases: 5.

V gene TRBV3-1 (or the pseudogene TRBV3-2) combines with J gene TRBJ1-1; D ambiguous. V lost 1 base and J lost 0, with 6 bases in between. Germline values: CDR1 LGHDT, CDR2 YNNKEL (reference sequence). This CDR3 is 14 amino acids long. The CDR3 spells CASSQGLMNTEAFF. The CDR3 coding sequence is TGTGCCAGCAGCCAAGGGCTCATGAACACTGAAGCTTTCTTT.

This chain connects TRBV7-9 to TRBJ2-2, with 12 bases fitting TRBD2. Trimming at V came to 6 bases and at J to 4 bases, leaving 3 bases not matched to a gene. The germline V gene encodes CDR1 SEHNR and CDR2 FQNEAQ (reference sequence). The CDR3 sequence is 15 residues long. The CDR3 nucleotides are TGTGCCAGCAGTATACTAGCGGGGGGCACCGGGGAGCTGTTTTTT. Its protein product is CASSILAGGTGELFF.

A single count supports this clone. This chain joins TRBV7-2 and TRBJ2-2, with 10 bases lining up with TRBD1. V was clipped by 0 bases and J by 6 bases; unmatched bases: 4. CDR1 and CDR2 (germline): SGHTA, FQGNSA. The CDR3 is made up of 16 amino acids. The CDR3: CASSLARQGASGELFF. In DNA form, the CDR3 reads TGTGCCAGCAGCTTAGCGAGACAGGGGGCGTCCGGGGAGCTGTTTTTT.

This chain joins TRBV7-2 and TRBJ2-6; TRBD1 agrees at 7 bases. Germline V gene data show CDR1 as SGHTA and CDR2 as FQGNSA. V was clipped by 5 bases and J by 0 bases; unmatched bases: 7. The CDR3 is made up of 17 amino acids. The chain's CDR3 is CASSQGQALSGANVLTF. The DNA for the CDR3 is TGTGCCAGCAGCCAAGGACAGGCCCTCTCTGGGGCCAACGTCCTGACTTTC.

This chain links TRBV18 with TRBJ1-5, with D perhaps matching TRBD1 (5 bases). Germline loops: CDR1 KGHSH, CDR2 LQKENI. The CDR3 sequence is 15 residues long. Trimming took off 2 bases at V and 0 bases at J, with 8 bases between the two ends. CDR3: CASSPSTASNQPQHF. The CDR3 DNA reads as TGTGCCAGCTCACCATCGACAGCTAGCAATCAGCCCCAGCATTTT.